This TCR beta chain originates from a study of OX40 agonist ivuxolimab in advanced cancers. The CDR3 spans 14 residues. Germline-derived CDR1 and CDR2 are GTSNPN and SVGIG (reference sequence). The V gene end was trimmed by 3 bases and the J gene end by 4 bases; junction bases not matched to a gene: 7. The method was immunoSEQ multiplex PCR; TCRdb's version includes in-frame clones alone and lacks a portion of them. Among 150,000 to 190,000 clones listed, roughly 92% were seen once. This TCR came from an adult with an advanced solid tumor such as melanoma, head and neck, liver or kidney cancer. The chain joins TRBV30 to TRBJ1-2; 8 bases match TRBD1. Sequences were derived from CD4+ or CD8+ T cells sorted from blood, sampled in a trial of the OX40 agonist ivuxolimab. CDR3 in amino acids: CAWRLQGESYGYTF. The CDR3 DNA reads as TGTGCCTGGAGGTTACAGGGGGAGAGCTATGGCTACACCTTC.